A single sample gave rise to the 31 T cell receptor beta chains below, sequenced in a study of T cell responses to AZD1222 COVID-19 vaccine. Clones were read by immunoSEQ multiplex PCR, and TCRdb kept only the in-frame ones, dropping some. This sample has 95,000 to 130,000 clones, with approximately 85% found just once. The sample in question was peripheral blood, obtained on day 0 of MenACWY control vaccination. These receptors all come from an adult in good health.

The J gene is TRBJ1-5, the V gene TRBV6-1; no clear D. This CDR3 has 14 residues. Germline V gene lookup returns CDR1 MNHNS and CDR2 SASEGT. Trimming shortened V by 1 base and J by 9 bases, and 13 bases separated the two germline ends. The CDR3 DNA sequence: TGTGCCAGCAGTGAAGTCGGCCTCGCGTCGCCCCAGCATTTT. Amino acid sequence: CASSEVGLASPQHF.

This rearrangement joins TRBV19 to TRBJ2-3; a possible D gene is TRBD1 (6 bases). This CDR3 has 14 amino acids. V was shortened by 10 bases and J by 3 bases, with 17 bases between the two germline ends. The germline V gene has CDR1 LNHDA and CDR2 SQIVND (reference sequence). CDR3 in amino acids: CATKGTSSTDTQYF. CDR3 in DNA: TGTGCCACTAAAGGGACATCCAGTACAGATACGCAGTATTTT.

This clone was picked up one time. The chain links TRBV7-2 to TRBJ1-2; TRBD1 matches 7 bases. V trimming: 5 bases; J trimming: 7 bases; junction bases outside the gene matches: 13. The CDR3 has 15 residues. Germline loops: CDR1 SGHTA, CDR2 FQGNSA. The CDR3 spells CASSPQGGDLFGYTF. CDR3 sequence (DNA): TGTGCCAGCAGCCCCCAGGGGGGAGATCTATTTGGCTACACCTTC.

This clone was seen just once. The chain couples TRBV12-3 or TRBV12-4 to TRBJ2-2; TRBD1 matches 7 bases. This CDR3 is 13 amino acids long. Trimming cost V 8 bases and J 6 bases; bases outside gene matches: 6. The CDR3 DNA reads as TGTGCCAGCGGTCGGCAGGGGGCCGGGGAGCTGTTTTTT. Encoded protein: CASGRQGAGELFF.

The V call is TRBV27, the J call TRBJ1-6; the D is unclear. V lost 3 bases and J lost 7, with 13 bases in between. CDR1 is MNHEY and CDR2 is SMNVEV in the germline V gene (reference sequence). The CDR3 is made up of 15 amino acids. DNA for the CDR3: TGTGCCAGCAGTTTTTCTGGGCTCATGAATTCACCCCTCCACTTT. Encoded protein: CASSFSGLMNSPLHF.

V is TRBV6-5 and J is TRBJ1-4; the D gene is possibly TRBD1 (5 bases). Looked up from germline, CDR1 is MNHEY and CDR2 is SVGAGI. V shed 0 bases and J shed 4 bases, with 6 bases lying between them. The CDR3 spans 14 residues. For the CDR3, the DNA is TGTGCCAGCAGTTACTCAGGGGTTAATGAAAAACTGTTTTTT. Its translation is CASSYSGVNEKLFF.

V usage is TRBV3-1 (or the pseudogene TRBV3-2) and J usage is TRBJ1-3; no definite D call. The V and J ends lost 1 base and 0 bases respectively, with 10 bases between them. There are 16 residues in the CDR3. The germline gives CDR1 LGHDT, CDR2 YNNKEL (reference sequence). DNA for the CDR3: TGTGCCAGCAGCCAAGTTTCGACTGACTCTGGAAACACCATATATTTT. It translates to CASSQVSTDSGNTIYF.

This clone is a singleton in its sample. The rearrangement joins TRBV13 to TRBJ2-5; 7 bases are shared with TRBD1. J lost 4 bases, V lost 2 bases, and 1 base had no gene match. CDR1 is PRHDT, CDR2 FYEKMQ, per germline (reference sequence). The CDR3 has 13 amino acids. The CDR3 nucleotides read TGTGCCAGCAGCTTAAACAGGGGAGAGACCCAGTACTTC. Its translation: CASSLNRGETQYF.

V and J are TRBV18 and TRBJ2-5; D is unresolved. With 0 bases removed from V and 8 bases from J, the gap between germline ends came to 13 bases. CDR3 length: 14 residues. Germline V gene lookup returns CDR1 KGHSH and CDR2 LQKENI. In DNA, the CDR3 is TGTGCCAGCTCACCACCGACCAGGTCGGCTACCCAGTACTTC. As protein: CASSPPTRSATQYF.

V is TRBV25-1 and J is TRBJ2-1, with D hard to call. Trimming pared 1 base from V and 5 bases from J, leaving 9 bases between. This CDR3 spans 14 amino acids. CDR1 and CDR2 (germline): MGHDK, SYGVNS. CDR3 protein: CASSESPQDNEQFF. The CDR3 DNA reads as TGTGCCAGCAGTGAATCACCCCAGGACAATGAGCAGTTCTTC.

This rearrangement joins TRBV4-1 to TRBJ2-5; D tentatively reads TRBD1 or TRBD2 (5 bases each). Germline V CDR1 and CDR2: MGHRA, YSYEKL. The V end lost 4 bases, the J end lost 1 base, and 13 bases lay between the germline ends. The CDR3 is 15 amino acids. CDR3 DNA sequence: TGCGCCAGCAGCCTAGTTTCCGGGACCCAAGAGACCCAGTACTTC. This encodes CASSLVSGTQETQYF.

The chain joins TRBV19 to TRBJ1-3; D is uncertain. The germline gives CDR1 LNHDA, CDR2 SQIVND (reference sequence). Deletions cut 3 bases from V and 0 bases from J, with 6 bases between. The CDR3 has 14 amino acids. In DNA form, the CDR3 reads TGTGCCAGTAGTATGCTCAGCTCTGGAAACACCATATATTTT. Its translation is CASSMLSSGNTIYF.

The table lists this clone with a count of one. The rearrangement links TRBV28 to TRBJ1-4; D is unresolved. The CDR3 has 13 residues. Deletions cut 8 bases from V and 3 bases from J, with 10 bases between. Germline lookup yields CDR1 MDHEN and CDR2 SYDVKM. CDR3 sequence: CASQEASNEKLFF. DNA for the CDR3: TGTGCCAGCCAGGAGGCCTCTAATGAAAAACTGTTTTTT.

The chain is built from TRBV15 and TRBJ1-5, with D unclear. The germline CDR1 and CDR2 sequences are LNHNV and YYDKDF (reference sequence). This CDR3 is 14 amino acids long. Trimming removed 0 bases at V and 2 bases at J, with 5 bases between. Here the CDR3 reads CATSREYGNQPQHF. In DNA, the CDR3 is TGTGCCACCAGCAGAGAATATGGCAATCAGCCCCAGCATTTT.

This rearrangement joins TRBV7-2 to TRBJ2-7; D is undetermined. The V end was cut by 2 bases, the J end by 0 bases, with 23 bases between. Germline V gives CDR1 SGHTA, CDR2 FQGNSA. This CDR3 contains 19 residues. The CDR3 loop is CASSLRPLFTRTGSYEQYF. The CDR3 DNA is TGTGCCAGCAGCTTACGTCCTCTATTTACCAGGACGGGCTCCTACGAGCAGTACTTC.

This rearrangement joins TRBV24-1 to TRBJ1-5; D perhaps matches TRBD1 (6 bases). The V end lost 7 bases, the J end lost 4 bases, and 13 bases lay between the germline ends. The germline V gene has CDR1 KGHDR and CDR2 SFDVKD. The CDR3 loop spans 14 amino acids. CDR3 nucleotide sequence: TGTGCCACCAGCCGCGGGGACATTAATCAGCCCCAGCATTTT. This gives the protein CATSRGDINQPQHF.

Here the CDR3 DNA reads TGTGCCAGCATGTCCGGCCAAGAGACCCAGTACTTC. Amino acid sequence: CASMSGQETQYF. This rearrangement joins TRBV6-5 to TRBJ2-5; D unclear. The V end was cut by 7 bases, the J end by 1 base, with 7 bases between. The CDR3 totals 12 residues. The V gene's germline CDR1 is MNHEY and CDR2 SVGAGI.

J is TRBJ1-4 and V is TRBV2; TRBD1 is a possible D gene (6 bases). With 4 bases removed from V and 3 bases from J, the gap between germline ends came to 9 bases. This CDR3 spans 14 amino acids. CDR1 is SNHLY, CDR2 FYNNEI, per germline. CDR3 coding DNA: TGTGCCAGCAGTGTTAACAGGGCTAATGAAAAACTGTTTTTT. It yields the protein CASSVNRANEKLFF. Full variable domain (rest looked up from reference TRBV2 and TRBJ1-4): EPEVTQTPSHQVTQMGQEVILRCVPISNHLYFYWYRQILGQKVEFLVSFYNNEISEKSEIFDDQFSVERPDGSNFTLKIRSTKLEDSAMYFCASSVNRANEKLFFGSGTQLSVL.

The genes are TRBV9 and TRBJ2-7; D possibly matches TRBD1 or TRBD2 (5 bases each). With 6 bases removed from V and 6 bases from J, the gap between germline ends came to 22 bases. This CDR3 is 15 amino acids long. Germline V lookup: CDR1 SGDLS, CDR2 YYNGEE. DNA of the CDR3: TGTGCCAGCACCCCTGACCCGGTTCCGAGGGGCGAGCAGTACTTC. Translating gives CASTPDPVPRGEQYF.

The chain joins TRBV9 to TRBJ2-1; D perhaps matches TRBD1 (6 bases). The CDR3 contains 15 residues. Germline values: CDR1 SGDLS, CDR2 YYNGEE. Trimming pared 4 bases from V and 8 bases from J, leaving 19 bases between. The CDR3 sequence: CASSRGSQVLHEQFF. DNA for the CDR3: TGTGCCAGCAGCAGGGGGTCGCAGGTGTTACATGAGCAGTTCTTC.

V and J are TRBV29-1 and TRBJ2-5; tentative D call: TRBD1 (6 bases). V was shortened by 3 bases and J by 5 bases, with 19 bases between the two germline ends. CDR1 SQVTM and CDR2 ANQGSEA come from the germline V gene. This CDR3 has 15 amino acids. Here the CDR3 reads CSVDAEWGRGETQYF. The CDR3 DNA follows: TGCAGCGTTGATGCGGAATGGGGGCGCGGGGAGACCCAGTACTTC. Based on the CDR3 plus reference TRBV29-1 and TRBJ2-5, the full variable domain is SAVISQKPSRDICQRGTSLTIQCQVDSQVTMMFWYRQQPGQSLTLIATANQGSEATYESGFVIDKFPISRPNLTFSTLTVSNMSPEDSSIYLCSVDAEWGRGETQYFGPGTRLLVL.

A few counts support this clone. The chain carries TRBV24-1 and TRBJ2-3; possible D gene TRBD2, 5 bases. V gave up 2 bases and J gave up 9 bases, with 8 bases separating them. The CDR3 consists of 12 residues. Germline V gives CDR1 KGHDR, CDR2 SFDVKD. CDR3: CATSDWAGTQYF. The CDR3, as DNA: TGTGCCACCAGTGATTGGGCGGGCACGCAGTATTTT.

A few counts support this clone. The V call is TRBV2, the J call TRBJ1-4; D is unresolved. The ends were cut back, 4 bases at V and 8 bases at J, with 5 bases in the middle. Germline-derived CDR1 and CDR2 are SNHLY and FYNNEI. This CDR3 is built from 11 residues. The CDR3 nucleotides are TGTGCCAGCAGTGTTAAAGAAAAACTGTTTTTT. Protein: CASSVKEKLFF.

This chain joins TRBV15 and TRBJ1-6, with TRBD1 as a possible D gene (6 bases). The germline gives CDR1 LNHNV, CDR2 YYDKDF (reference sequence). The ends were cut back, 0 bases at V and 7 bases at J, with 10 bases in the middle. The CDR3 contains 15 residues. The CDR3 nucleotides read TGTGCCACCAGCAGAGATGACAGGCTCAATTCACCCCTCCACTTT. It codes for CATSRDDRLNSPLHF. The whole variable domain, filled in from reference TRBV15 and TRBJ1-6, reads DAMVIQNPRYQVTQFGKPVTLSCSQTLNHNVMYWYQQKSSQAPKLLFHYYDKDFNNEADTPDNFQSRRPNTSFCFLDIRSPGLGDTAMYLCATSRDDRLNSPLHFGNGTRLTVT.

This clone has more than one count but fewer than ten. This chain uses TRBV11-2 with TRBJ1-5; the D is unclear. The CDR3 extends over 13 amino acids. Germline values: CDR1 SGHAT, CDR2 FQNNGV. Trimming shortened V by 0 bases and J by 7 bases, and 7 bases separated the two germline ends. The CDR3 is CASSLDLMQPQHF. CDR3 sequence (DNA): TGTGCCAGCAGCTTAGATCTCATGCAGCCCCAGCATTTT.

This sequence joins TRBV3-1 (or the pseudogene TRBV3-2) and TRBJ1-1, with D tentatively TRBD1 (6 bases). Trimming pared 0 bases from V and 3 bases from J, leaving 8 bases between. Germline values: CDR1 LGHDT, CDR2 YNNKEL (reference sequence). The CDR3 has 14 amino acids. CDR3 in DNA: TGTGCCAGCAGCCAAGATTCAGGGGACACTGAAGCTTTCTTT. Its protein product is CASSQDSGDTEAFF.

This clone occurred a few times. CDR3 amino acids: CASRSNRGQPQHF. The DNA for the CDR3 is TGTGCCAGCAGATCTAACAGGGGGCAGCCCCAGCATTTT. The rearrangement joins TRBV6-5 to TRBJ1-5, with 8 bases aligning to TRBD1. Germline values: CDR1 MNHEY, CDR2 SVGAGI. CDR3 length: 13 amino acids. The J segment lost 7 bases and the V segment lost 6 bases, leaving 5 bases of the junction unmatched.

This chain connects TRBV7-8 to TRBJ2-7; D may be TRBD1 (6 bases). This CDR3 contains 14 residues. Trimming removed 4 bases from V and 5 bases from J, with 15 bases in between. Germline CDR1 is SGHVS and CDR2 is FQNEAQ. Written as DNA, the CDR3 is TGTGCCAGCAGCTCTGATGGGACACTCGACGAGCAGTACTTC. Translated, it gives CASSSDGTLDEQYF.

This chain joins TRBV7-3 and TRBJ1-2; weak D call: TRBD1 (5 bases). Germline V gene sequence: CDR1 SGHTA, CDR2 FQGTGA. V was clipped by 5 bases and J by 4 bases, with 8 bases between them. There are 12 residues in the CDR3. The CDR3 nucleotides read TGTGCCAGCAGCAATACAGGCTATGGCTACACCTTC. This translates into CASSNTGYGYTF.

This sequence joins TRBV5-1 and TRBJ2-1, with 9 bases fitting TRBD2. CDR3 length equals 15 residues. The ends lost 6 bases at V and 4 bases at J; junction bases unmatched: 8. Germline CDR1 reads SGHRS; CDR2 reads YFSETQ. CDR3 sequence: CASTLLAGTYNEQFF. In nucleotides, the CDR3 is TGCGCCAGCACCCTTCTAGCGGGGACGTACAATGAGCAGTTCTTC.

The table lists this clone with many counts. The rearrangement joins TRBV7-9 to TRBJ1-2; a possible D gene is TRBD1 (6 bases). Germline loops: CDR1 SEHNR, CDR2 FQNEAQ (reference sequence). The CDR3 has 15 residues. Trimming cost V 1 base and J 5 bases, with 14 bases left between them. CDR3 residues: CASSLDPDRQYGYTF. As DNA, the CDR3 is TGTGCCAGCAGCTTAGACCCTGACAGGCAATATGGCTACACCTTC.